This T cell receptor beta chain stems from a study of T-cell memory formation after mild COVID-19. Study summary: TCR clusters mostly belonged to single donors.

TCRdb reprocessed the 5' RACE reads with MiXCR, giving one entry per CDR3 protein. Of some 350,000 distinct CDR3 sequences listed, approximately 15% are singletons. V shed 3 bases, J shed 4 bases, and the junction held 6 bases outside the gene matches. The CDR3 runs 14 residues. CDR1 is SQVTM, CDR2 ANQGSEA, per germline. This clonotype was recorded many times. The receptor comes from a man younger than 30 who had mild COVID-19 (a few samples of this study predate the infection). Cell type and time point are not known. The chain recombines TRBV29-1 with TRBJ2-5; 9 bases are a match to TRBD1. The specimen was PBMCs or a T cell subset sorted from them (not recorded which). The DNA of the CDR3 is TGCAGCGTTGAGGACTGGACAGGGGTAGAGACCCAGTACTTC. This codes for CSVEDWTGVETQYF.